This record looks at one T cell receptor beta chain sequence and its context. Its antigen remains unknown. The data originate from a study of long-term antiretroviral therapy in people with HIV. Notes on the study in general: HIV repertoires covered narrower CDR3 length ranges than controls did.

The run of the v3.0 immunoSEQ assay was at survey level. The data were produced by immunoSEQ multiplex PCR, yet TCRdb's version contains in-frame clones alone and is incomplete. The sample includes just over 35,000 clones, 80% to 90% of them seen just once. The material was unsorted PBMCs, obtained 2.2 years after starting antiretroviral therapy. The clonotype originates from a man between 18 and 35 years old with HIV.

This CDR3 is CASSLGWNTEAFF. The CDR3, as DNA: TGCGCCAGCAGCTTAGGGTGGAACACTGAAGCTTTCTTT. This rearrangement joins TRBV10-1 to TRBJ1-1; no reliable D call. The CDR3 extends over 13 amino acids. Per the germline V gene, CDR1 is WNHNN and CDR2 is SYGVQD (reference sequence). Trimming pared 6 bases from V and 1 base from J, leaving 9 bases between.